This TCR beta chain is from a study of shared clonotypes between healthy human individuals. As for the study in general: There were three CD4 naive, three CD4 memory, two CD8 naive and one CD8 memory plates per donor.

Germline CDR1 reads SQVTM; CDR2 reads ANQGSEA. This CDR3 is built from 18 residues. With 1 base removed from V and 4 bases from J, the gap between germline ends came to 23 bases. Several immunoSEQ 96-well plates shared each subset's DNA, each plate a replicate. Only in-frame clones appear in the TCRdb table, and some are missing; sequencing was by immunoSEQ multiplex PCR. The sample lists 1,500,000 or so clones, about 98.5% seen once, with 0.3% to 0.45% in the top ten. Study-wide findings and caveats: Enrolling few donors narrowed the genetic and exposure-history diversity that was represented.

This clone was counted a single time. The antigen remains undetermined. The sample comprised naive CD4+ T cells sorted from blood. Subset meaning: CD45RA+ positively selected. This sequence originates from a man younger than 45 in good health. The J gene is TRBJ2-1, the V gene TRBV29-1; maybe TRBD1 (6 bases). The CDR3 is CSVEASSFGTSLYNEQFF. Here the CDR3 DNA reads TGCAGCGTTGAAGCGTCTTCTTTCGGGACATCCTTGTACAATGAGCAGTTCTTC.